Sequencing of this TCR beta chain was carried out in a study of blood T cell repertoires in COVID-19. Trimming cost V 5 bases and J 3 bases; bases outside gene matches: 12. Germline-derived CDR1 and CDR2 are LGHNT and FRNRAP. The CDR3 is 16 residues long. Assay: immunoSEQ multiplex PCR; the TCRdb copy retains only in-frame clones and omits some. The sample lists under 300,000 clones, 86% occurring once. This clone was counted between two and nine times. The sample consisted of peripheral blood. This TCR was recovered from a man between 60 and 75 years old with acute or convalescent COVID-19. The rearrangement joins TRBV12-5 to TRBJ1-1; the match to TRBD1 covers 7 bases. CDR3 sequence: CASGTWSTGYDTEAFF. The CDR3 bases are TGTGCTAGTGGTACCTGGTCGACAGGGTACGACACTGAAGCTTTCTTT. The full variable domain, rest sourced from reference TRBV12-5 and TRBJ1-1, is DARVTQTPRHKVTEMGQEVTMRCQPILGHNTVFWYRQTMMQGLELLAYFRNRAPLDDSGMPKDRFSAEMPDATLATLKIQPSEPRDSAVYFCASGTWSTGYDTEAFFGQGTRLTVV.